What follows are 18 T cell receptor beta chains derived from one specimen sequenced in a study of shared clonotypes between healthy human individuals. CD45RO-negative, CCR7-positively selected cells formed the naive CD8 fraction, excluding terminally differentiated effector memory CD45RA+ cells. The protocol was immunoSEQ multiplex PCR, while the TCRdb copy is restricted to in-frame clones and leaves out a portion. The table includes fewer than 1 million clones, about 97% detected once. Sequenced input: naive CD8+ T cells sorted from blood. The receptors shown here come from a young man in good health.

This chain connects TRBV27 to TRBJ2-6; D gene uncertain. The CDR3 covers 21 residues. Germline CDR1 MNHEY, CDR2 SMNVEV (reference sequence). V lost 0 bases and J lost 0, with 21 bases in between. CDR3 nucleotides: TGTGCCAGCAGTTTATCCGGTGTCAGAGTCCTCGCTCACTCTGGGGCCAACGTCCTGACTTTC. It translates to CASSLSGVRVLAHSGANVLTF.

This clone was recorded only once. This sequence joins TRBV7-8 and TRBJ2-7; no clear D. Germline V gives CDR1 SGHVS, CDR2 FQNEAQ. The CDR3 consists of 15 residues. V lost 7 bases to trimming and J lost 7 bases, with 23 bases between them. This CDR3 reads CASTPRTDATMEQYF. DNA for the CDR3: TGTGCCAGCACCCCCCGCACGGATGCTACGATGGAGCAGTACTTC.

This clone was observed once. This chain links TRBV5-1 with TRBJ2-2; D gene unclear. V was trimmed by 3 bases and J by 7 bases, leaving 7 bases between them. This CDR3 spans 12 amino acids. Germline V gene sequence: CDR1 SGHRS, CDR2 YFSETQ. The CDR3 sequence: CASSSVGGELFF. CDR3 bases: TGCGCCAGCAGCTCGGTTGGCGGGGAGCTGTTTTTT.

V is TRBV11-2 and J is TRBJ2-3; TRBD2 agrees at 7 bases. The germline CDR1 and CDR2 sequences are SGHAT and FQNNGV. Trimming removed 6 bases from V and 6 bases from J; junction bases left unmatched: 6. The CDR3 covers 13 residues. CDR3 nucleotide sequence: TGTGCCAGCAGAAAAGCGGGGCGGGATACGCAGTATTTT. Amino acids: CASRKAGRDTQYF.

This chain joins TRBV7-6 and TRBJ2-2; 9 bases agree with TRBD1. There are 15 residues in the CDR3. In germline, CDR1 is SGHVS, CDR2 FNYEAQ. Trimming cost V 6 bases and J 6 bases; bases outside gene matches: 8. The CDR3 protein is CASSWVQGAPGELFF. The CDR3 region has the DNA TGTGCCAGCAGTTGGGTACAGGGGGCACCCGGGGAGCTGTTTTTT.

This rearrangement joins TRBV19 to TRBJ2-1; 8 positions match TRBD2. V shed 6 bases, J shed 0 bases, and the junction held 7 bases outside the gene matches. There are 16 residues in the CDR3. Germline loops: CDR1 LNHDA, CDR2 SQIVND (reference sequence). The CDR3 is CASSPGLESSYNEQFF. The DNA for the CDR3 is TGTGCCAGTAGCCCGGGACTAGAAAGCTCCTACAATGAGCAGTTCTTC.

The chain employs TRBV19 and TRBJ2-7, with D possibly being TRBD1 or TRBD2 (6 bases each). The CDR3 spans 21 residues. V lost 5 bases to trimming and J lost 3 bases, with 35 bases between them. Germline assignment: CDR1 LNHDA and CDR2 SQIVND (reference sequence). This CDR3 reads CASSLMAWTDRDLSKGYEQYF. The CDR3 coding sequence is TGTGCCAGTAGTTTGATGGCATGGACAGACCGGGACTTATCCAAAGGCTACGAGCAGTACTTC.

This clone was seen once. Other DNA sequences in this specimen translate into the identical CDR3. The chain has TRBV28 and TRBJ2-1; D remains unclear. The V end was cut by 5 bases, the J end by 7 bases, with 12 bases between. The CDR3 is made up of 13 amino acids. Germline V gene data show CDR1 as MDHEN and CDR2 as SYDVKM. The DNA of the CDR3 is TGTGCCAGCAGTCTGATTTTGGGAAATGAGCAGTTCTTC. It encodes CASSLILGNEQFF.

V and J are TRBV11-2 and TRBJ2-7, with 7 bases that match TRBD1. CDR3 length equals 15 residues. CDR1 and CDR2 from the germline V gene are SGHAT and FQNNGV. V was clipped by 1 base and J by 5 bases; unmatched bases: 8. CDR3 in amino acids: CASSLGRQGLNEQYF. DNA for the CDR3: TGTGCCAGCAGCTTAGGCCGACAGGGTTTGAACGAGCAGTACTTC.

This clone was observed a handful of times. The chain joins TRBV7-9 to TRBJ1-2; D unclear. This CDR3 has 10 residues. Trimming shortened V by 5 bases and J by 6 bases, and 4 bases separated the two germline ends. Germline V gene lookup returns CDR1 SEHNR and CDR2 FQNEAQ (reference sequence). CDR3 sequence (DNA): TGTGCCAGCAGCCCCCATGGCTACACCTTC. The encoded protein is CASSPHGYTF.

The V gene is TRBV27, the J gene TRBJ2-1; TRBD1 matches at 8 bases. J lost 4 bases, V lost 3 bases, and 8 bases had no gene match. Germline V CDR1 and CDR2: MNHEY, SMNVEV (reference sequence). This CDR3 is 16 amino acids long. The DNA for the CDR3 is TGTGCCAGCAGTTTCGTTGGGACAGGCCAATACAATGAGCAGTTCTTC. Its translation is CASSFVGTGQYNEQFF.

In its sample, this clone was seen a few times. The rearrangement uses TRBV15 and TRBJ1-5; TRBD1 is a possible D gene (5 bases). Germline V gene data show CDR1 as LNHNV and CDR2 as YYDKDF (reference sequence). Trimming stripped 3 bases from V and 0 bases from J, with 15 bases between. The CDR3 totals 17 residues. CDR3 sequence (DNA): TGTGCCACCAGCAGCAGGGATCTTACCTCTAGCAATCAGCCCCAGCATTTT. Protein sequence: CATSSRDLTSSNQPQHF.

Note on this clone: Its ends do not fully match the called genes, so a read error is possible. This chain uses TRBV7-7 with TRBJ2-5; D not resolved. Per the germline V gene, CDR1 is SSHAT and CDR2 is FNYEAQ (reference sequence). The CDR3 is 15 amino acids. The CDR3 spells CASSLAFGSQETQYF. For the CDR3, the DNA is TGTGCTAGCAGCTTAGCATTTGGCTCCCAAGAGACCCAGTACTTC.

The chain is built from TRBV7-8 and TRBJ2-2, with D unresolved. This CDR3 spans 12 amino acids. Germline loops: CDR1 SGHVS, CDR2 FQNEAQ. Trimming cost V 6 bases and J 4 bases, with 6 bases left between them. DNA of the CDR3: TGTGCCAGCAGGGACCCCACCGGGGAGCTGTTTTTT. Protein sequence: CASRDPTGELFF.

The chain recombines TRBV28 with TRBJ2-7; D remains ambiguous. The CDR3 spans 15 residues. Per germline, CDR1 MDHEN and CDR2 SYDVKM. The V end lost 6 bases, the J end lost 1 base, and 16 bases lay between the germline ends. The CDR3 here is CASSIQISISYEQYF. The CDR3, as DNA: TGTGCCAGCAGCATACAAATCTCGATTTCCTACGAGCAGTACTTC.

This rearrangement joins TRBV27 to TRBJ1-2, with D uncertain. This CDR3 comprises 12 residues. Germline loops: CDR1 MNHEY, CDR2 SMNVEV (reference sequence). Trimming cost V 6 bases and J 2 bases, with 7 bases left between them. The CDR3 nucleotides are TGTGCCAGCAGAAGGCAGAACTATGGCTACACCTTC. It yields the protein CASRRQNYGYTF.

The chain combines TRBV10-3 with TRBJ2-7; D is unclear. Per germline, CDR1 ENHRY and CDR2 SYGVKD. The V end was cut by 4 bases, the J end by 0 bases, with 13 bases between. The CDR3 is 15 amino acids. The CDR3 here is CAISGSTESSYEQYF. The CDR3 nucleotides are TGTGCCATCAGTGGATCAACGGAGAGCTCCTACGAGCAGTACTTC.

J is TRBJ2-3 and V is TRBV6-5; D possibly corresponds to TRBD2 (5 bases). V lost 6 bases and J 8 bases, leaving 15 bases between the germline ends. CDR1 is MNHEY, CDR2 SVGAGI, per germline. This CDR3 region has 13 residues. In DNA, the CDR3 is TGTGCCAGCAGCTTAGCCGGCGGGTCTACGCAGTATTTT. It translates to CASSLAGGSTQYF.